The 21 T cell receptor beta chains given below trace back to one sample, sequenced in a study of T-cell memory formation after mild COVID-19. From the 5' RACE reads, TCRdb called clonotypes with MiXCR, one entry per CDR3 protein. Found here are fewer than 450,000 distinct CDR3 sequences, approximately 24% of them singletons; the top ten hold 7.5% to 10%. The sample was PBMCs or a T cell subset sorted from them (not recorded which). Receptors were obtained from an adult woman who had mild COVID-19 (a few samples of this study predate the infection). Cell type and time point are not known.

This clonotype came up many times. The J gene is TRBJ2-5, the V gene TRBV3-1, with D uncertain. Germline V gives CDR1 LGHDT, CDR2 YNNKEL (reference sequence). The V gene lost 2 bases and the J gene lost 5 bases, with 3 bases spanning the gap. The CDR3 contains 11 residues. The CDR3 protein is CASSQLETQYF. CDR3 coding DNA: TGTGCCAGCAGCCAATTGGAGACCCAGTACTTC.

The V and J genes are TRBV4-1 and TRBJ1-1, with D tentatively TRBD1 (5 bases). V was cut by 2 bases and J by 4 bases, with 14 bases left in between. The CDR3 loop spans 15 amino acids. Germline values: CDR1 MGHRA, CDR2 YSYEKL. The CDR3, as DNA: TGCGCCAGCAGCCAAACATGGGGCGCGTCCACTGAAGCTTTCTTT. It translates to CASSQTWGASTEAFF.

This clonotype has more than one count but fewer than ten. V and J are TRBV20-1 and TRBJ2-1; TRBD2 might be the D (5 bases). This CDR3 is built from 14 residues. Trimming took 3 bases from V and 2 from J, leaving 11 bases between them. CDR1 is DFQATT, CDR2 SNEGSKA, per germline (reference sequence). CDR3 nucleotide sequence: TGCAGTGCTAGTCTTCGGGAAGCCTACAATGAGCAGTTCTTC. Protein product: CSASLREAYNEQFF.

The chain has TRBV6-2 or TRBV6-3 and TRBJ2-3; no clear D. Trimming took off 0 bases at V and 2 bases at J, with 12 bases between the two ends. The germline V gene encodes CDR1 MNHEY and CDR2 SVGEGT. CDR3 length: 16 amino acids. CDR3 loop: CASSYSNALSTDTQYF. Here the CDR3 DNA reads TGTGCCAGCAGTTACTCGAACGCCCTATCCACAGATACGCAGTATTTT.

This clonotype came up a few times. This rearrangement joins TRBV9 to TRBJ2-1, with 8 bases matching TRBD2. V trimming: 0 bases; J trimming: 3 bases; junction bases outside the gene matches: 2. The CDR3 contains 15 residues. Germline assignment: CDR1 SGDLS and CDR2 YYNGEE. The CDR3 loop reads CASSVGSGGYNEQFF. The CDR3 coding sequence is TGTGCCAGCAGCGTAGGAAGCGGGGGCTACAATGAGCAGTTCTTC.

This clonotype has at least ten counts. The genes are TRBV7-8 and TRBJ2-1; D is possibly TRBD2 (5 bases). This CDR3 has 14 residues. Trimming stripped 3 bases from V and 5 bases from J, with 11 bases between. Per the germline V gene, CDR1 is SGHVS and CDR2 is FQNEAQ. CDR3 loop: CASSFRTPHNEQFF. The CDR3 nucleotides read TGTGCCAGCAGCTTCAGGACTCCGCACAATGAGCAGTTCTTC.

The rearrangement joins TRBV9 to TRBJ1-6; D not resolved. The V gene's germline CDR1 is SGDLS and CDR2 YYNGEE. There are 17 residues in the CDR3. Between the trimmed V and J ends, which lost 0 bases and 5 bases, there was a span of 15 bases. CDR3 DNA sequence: TGTGCCAGCAGCGTAGAAGGGTCCGGATTTAATAATTCACCCCTCCACTTT. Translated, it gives CASSVEGSGFNNSPLHF.

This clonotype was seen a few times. The CDR3 loop is CSAPVGSGANVLTF. DNA for the CDR3: TGCAGTGCCCCGGTGGGCTCTGGGGCCAACGTCCTGACTTTC. The chain has TRBV20-1 and TRBJ2-6; no reliable D call. The CDR3 has 14 amino acids. Germline V CDR1 and CDR2: DFQATT, SNEGSKA (reference sequence). The ends were cut back, 6 bases at V and 0 bases at J, with 9 bases in the middle.

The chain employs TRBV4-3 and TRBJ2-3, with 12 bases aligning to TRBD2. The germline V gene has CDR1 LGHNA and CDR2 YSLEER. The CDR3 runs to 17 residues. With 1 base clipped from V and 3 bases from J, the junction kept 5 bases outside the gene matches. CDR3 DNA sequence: TGCGCCAGCAGCCAAGTTACGACTAGCGGGAGTACAGATACGCAGTATTTT. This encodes CASSQVTTSGSTDTQYF.

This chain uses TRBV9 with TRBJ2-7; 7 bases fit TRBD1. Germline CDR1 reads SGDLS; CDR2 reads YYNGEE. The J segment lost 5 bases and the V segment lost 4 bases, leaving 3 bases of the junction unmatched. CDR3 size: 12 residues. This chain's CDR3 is CASSPDRDEQYF. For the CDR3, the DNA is TGTGCCAGCAGCCCAGACAGGGACGAGCAGTACTTC.

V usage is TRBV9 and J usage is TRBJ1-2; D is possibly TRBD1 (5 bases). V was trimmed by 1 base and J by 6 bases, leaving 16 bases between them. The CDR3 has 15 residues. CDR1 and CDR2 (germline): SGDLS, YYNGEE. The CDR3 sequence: CASSVPPVGTDGYTF. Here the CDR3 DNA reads TGTGCCAGCAGCGTACCCCCCGTGGGGACGGATGGCTACACCTTC. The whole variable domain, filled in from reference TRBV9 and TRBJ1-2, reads DSGVTQTPKHLITATGQRVTLRCSPRSGDLSVYWYQQSLDQGLQFLIQYYNGEERAKGNILERFSAQQFPDLHSELNLSSLELGDSALYFCASSVPPVGTDGYTFGSGTRLTVV.

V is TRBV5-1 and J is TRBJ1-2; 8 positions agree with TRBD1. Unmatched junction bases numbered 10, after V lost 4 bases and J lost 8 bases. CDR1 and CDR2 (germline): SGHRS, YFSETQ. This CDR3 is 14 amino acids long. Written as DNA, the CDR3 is TGCGCCAGCAGCACCGGACAGGGACTAAGAGGCTACACCTTC. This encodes CASSTGQGLRGYTF.

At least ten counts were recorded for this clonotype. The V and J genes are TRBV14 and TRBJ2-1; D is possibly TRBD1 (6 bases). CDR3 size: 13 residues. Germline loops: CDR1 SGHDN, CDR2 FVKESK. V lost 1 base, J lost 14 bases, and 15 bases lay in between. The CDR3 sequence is CASSQGDRDIKFF. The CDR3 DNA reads TGTGCCAGCAGCCAAGGGGACCGGGACATAAAGTTCTTC. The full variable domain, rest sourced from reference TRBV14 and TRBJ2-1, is EAGVTQFPSHSVIEKGQTVTLRCDPISGHDNLYWYRRVMGKEIKFLLHFVKESKQDESGMPNNRFLAERTGGTYSTLKVQPAELEDSGVYFCASSQGDRDIKFFGPGTRLTVL.

This CDR3 reads CASSIPASGHTGELFF. CDR3 nucleotides: TGTGCCAGTAGTATTCCTGCTAGCGGCCACACCGGGGAGCTGTTTTTT. V is TRBV19 and J is TRBJ2-2; TRBD2 matches 7 bases. Per the germline V gene, CDR1 is LNHDA and CDR2 is SQIVND (reference sequence). The V gene end was trimmed by 3 bases and the J gene end by 3 bases; junction bases not matched to a gene: 7. The length of the CDR3 is 16 residues.

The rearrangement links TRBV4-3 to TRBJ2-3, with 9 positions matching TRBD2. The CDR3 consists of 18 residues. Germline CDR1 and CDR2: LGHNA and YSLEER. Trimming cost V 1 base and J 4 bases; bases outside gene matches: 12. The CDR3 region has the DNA TGCGCCAGCAGCCAAGGGCACTCAGTAGCGGGAGCGGCAGATACGCAGTATTTT. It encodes CASSQGHSVAGAADTQYF.

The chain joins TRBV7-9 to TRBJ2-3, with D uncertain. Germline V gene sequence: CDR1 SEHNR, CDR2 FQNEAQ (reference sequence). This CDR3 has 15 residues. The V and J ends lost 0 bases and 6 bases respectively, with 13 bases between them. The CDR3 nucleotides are TGTGCCAGCAGCTTAGCGGCCCTTTCGTGGGATACGCAGTATTTT. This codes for CASSLAALSWDTQYF. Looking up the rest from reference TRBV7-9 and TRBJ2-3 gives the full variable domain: DTGVSQNPRHKITKRGQNVTFRCDPISEHNRLYWYRQTLGQGPEFLTYFQNEAQLEKSRLLSDRFSAERPKGSFSTLEIQRTEQGDSAMYLCASSLAALSWDTQYFGPGTRLTVL.

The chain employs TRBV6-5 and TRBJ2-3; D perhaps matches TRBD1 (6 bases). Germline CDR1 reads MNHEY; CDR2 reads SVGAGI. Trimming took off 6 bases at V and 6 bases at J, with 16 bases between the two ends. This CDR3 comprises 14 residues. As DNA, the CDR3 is TGTGCCAGCAGCCGCAATACAGGGATGGATACGCAGTATTTT. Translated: CASSRNTGMDTQYF.

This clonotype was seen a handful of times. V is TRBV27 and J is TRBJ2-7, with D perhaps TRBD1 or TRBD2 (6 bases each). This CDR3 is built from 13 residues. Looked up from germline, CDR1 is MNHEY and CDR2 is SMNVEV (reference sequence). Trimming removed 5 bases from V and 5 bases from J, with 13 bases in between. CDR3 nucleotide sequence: TGTGCCAGCAGTGAACAGGGAGGCCACGAGCAGTACTTC. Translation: CASSEQGGHEQYF.

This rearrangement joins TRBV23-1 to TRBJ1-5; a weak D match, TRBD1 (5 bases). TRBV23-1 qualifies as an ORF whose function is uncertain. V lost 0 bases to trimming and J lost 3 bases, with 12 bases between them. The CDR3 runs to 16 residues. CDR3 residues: CASSQSRGGPNQPQHF. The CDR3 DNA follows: TGCGCCAGCAGTCAATCGCGGGGGGGACCCAATCAGCCCCAGCATTTT.

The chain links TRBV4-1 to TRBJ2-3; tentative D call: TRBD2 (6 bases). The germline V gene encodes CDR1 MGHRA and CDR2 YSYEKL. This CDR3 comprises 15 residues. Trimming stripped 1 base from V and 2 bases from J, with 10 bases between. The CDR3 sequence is CASSQGPGDTDTQYF. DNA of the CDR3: TGCGCCAGCAGCCAAGGCCCGGGGGACACAGATACGCAGTATTTT.

CDR3 loop: CASSLQGAEDTQYF. The CDR3 DNA sequence: TGTGCCAGCAGCTTACAGGGGGCGGAAGATACGCAGTATTTT. The chain carries TRBV7-9 and TRBJ2-3; the match to TRBD1 covers 8 bases. This CDR3 region has 14 residues. From germline, CDR1 is SEHNR and CDR2 FQNEAQ (reference sequence). After removal of 2 bases from V and 5 bases from J, the junction contained 3 bases not matched to a gene. Full variable domain (outside the CDR3, taken from reference TRBV7-9 and TRBJ2-3): DTGVSQNPRHKITKRGQNVTFRCDPISEHNRLYWYRQTLGQGPEFLTYFQNEAQLEKSRLLSDRFSAERPKGSFSTLEIQRTEQGDSAMYLCASSLQGAEDTQYFGPGTRLTVL.